This T cell receptor beta chain is from a study of graft-versus-host responses after intestinal transplantation. The study's findings and limits: Early after transplant, HvG declines were associated with peak levels of circulating GvH clones.

Profiling relied on immunoSEQ multiplex PCR, and the TCRdb table lists in-frame clones only, not all of them. The data show 85,000 to 100,000 clones, around 90% seen once. The CDR3 sequence is 16 residues long. Germline V CDR1 and CDR2: GTSNPN, SVGIG (reference sequence). Germline trimming cut 2 bases from V and 6 bases from J; bases unmatched to any gene: 10. To note about this clone: No antigen is known for it.

The J gene is TRBJ2-2, the V gene TRBV30, with TRBD1 matching 9 bases. Material: unstimulated CD4+ T cells sorted from spleen or lymph node cells, obtained before transplant. The source is a human donor who was the organ donor for an intestinal transplant. CDR3: CAWSIGGTGKAGELFF. CDR3 sequence (DNA): TGTGCCTGGAGTATAGGGGGGACAGGGAAAGCCGGGGAGCTGTTTTTT.